These 29 T cell receptor beta chains were all obtained from the same sample, sequenced in a study of OX40 agonist ivuxolimab in advanced cancers. Libraries came from the immunoSEQ multiplex PCR assay. TCRdb took over this immuneACCESS table, retaining in-frame rearrangements with V and J assigned. Such tables are incomplete; in checked studies, under half of the missing clones stem from an unresolved V gene, and the remainder is unexplained. For this sample there are over 95,000 clones; more than 95% appear just once. The ten largest clonotypes hold 2% of the sample. Sequencing was performed on CD4+ or CD8+ T cells sorted from blood, taken in a trial of the OX40 agonist ivuxolimab. The receptor set was obtained from an adult with an advanced solid tumor such as melanoma, head and neck, liver or kidney cancer.

About this clone itself: One junction end disagrees with the germline gene, perhaps due to a read error. Other DNA sequences within the sample encode an identical CDR3. CDR3 in DNA: TGTGCCAGCCTAGGGGGCACCGGGGAGCTGTTTTTC. Its translation: CASLGGTGELFF. V is TRBV9 and J is TRBJ2-2; 7 positions agree with TRBD1. This CDR3 has 12 residues. In germline, CDR1 is SGDLS, CDR2 YYNGEE. Full variable domain (outside the CDR3, taken from reference TRBV9 and TRBJ2-2): DSGVTQTPKHLITATGQRVTLRCSPRSGDLSVYWYQQSLDQGLQFLIQYYNGEERAKGNILERFSAQQFPDLHSELNLSSLELGDSALYFCASLGGTGELFFGEGSRLTVL.

The rearrangement uses TRBV6-1 and TRBJ2-1, with D maybe TRBD2 (5 bases). This CDR3 is built from 12 residues. The V gene lost 4 bases and the J gene lost 9 bases, with 10 bases spanning the gap. The germline V gene has CDR1 MNHNS and CDR2 SASEGT. The DNA of the CDR3 is TGTGCCAGCAGTGGTGGCAGCGGTGAGCAGTTCTTC. Protein product: CASSGGSGEQFF.

This sequence joins TRBV25-1 and TRBJ2-3; maybe TRBD2 (6 bases). Germline V gene data show CDR1 as MGHDK and CDR2 as SYGVNS. The CDR3 runs 15 residues. Trimming took 3 bases from V and 4 from J, leaving 14 bases between them. The CDR3 DNA reads TGTGCCAGCAGTGAGGCGGTGGGAGGATCAGATACGCAGTATTTT. This gives the protein CASSEAVGGSDTQYF. Drawing the rest from reference TRBV25-1 and TRBJ2-3, the complete variable domain is EADIYQTPRYLVIGTGKKITLECSQTMGHDKMYWYQQDPGMELHLIHYSYGVNSTEKGDLSSESTVSRIRTEHFPLTLESARPSHTSQYLCASSEAVGGSDTQYFGPGTRLTVL.

The J gene is TRBJ2-1, the V gene TRBV21-1; the table assigns TRBD1, which was not confirmed against the DNA. TRBV21-1 is reported as a pseudogene. The CDR3 runs to 18 residues. This CDR3 is CASSKAGDRGCTGNEQFF. In nucleotides, the CDR3 is TGTGCCAGCAGCAAAGCTGGGGACAGGGGGTGTACAGGGAATGAGCAGTTCTTC.

This chain connects TRBV18 to TRBJ2-7; either TRBD1 or TRBD2 may supply D (5 bases each). Trimming pared 6 bases from V and 6 bases from J, leaving 18 bases between. CDR3 size: 14 residues. The germline V gene has CDR1 KGHSH and CDR2 LQKENI. The CDR3 reads CASSPGMPGTEQYF. The CDR3 coding sequence is TGTGCCAGCTCGCCCGGGATGCCCGGGACCGAGCAGTACTTC.

CDR3 protein: CASSGTALYGYTF. DNA of the CDR3: TGTGCCAGCAGTGGGACCGCACTATATGGCTACACCTTC. The J gene is TRBJ1-2, the V gene TRBV6-5, with D tentatively TRBD1 (5 bases). CDR1 and CDR2 (germline): MNHEY, SVGAGI. The CDR3 loop spans 13 amino acids. The V end lost 5 bases, the J end lost 5 bases, and 12 bases lay between the germline ends.

V usage is TRBV2 and J usage is TRBJ2-3; weak D call: TRBD2 (6 bases). The germline V gene encodes CDR1 SNHLY and CDR2 FYNNEI. Trimming pared 3 bases from V and 2 bases from J, leaving 9 bases between. The CDR3 spans 14 residues. CDR3 protein: CASSEGRSTDTQYF. The CDR3 DNA follows: TGTGCCAGCAGTGAGGGGAGGTCCACAGATACGCAGTATTTT.

The rearrangement links TRBV5-4 to TRBJ2-3, with 11 nucleotides matching TRBD2. CDR3 size: 15 residues. The V and J ends lost 3 bases and 5 bases, in that order; junction bases with no gene match: 5. Germline loops: CDR1 SGHNT, CDR2 YYREEE (reference sequence). The CDR3 here is CASSSGTSGKDTQYF. The DNA for the CDR3 is TGTGCCAGCAGCTCCGGGACTAGCGGTAAAGATACGCAGTATTTT.

The genes are TRBV5-4 and TRBJ2-5; either TRBD1 or TRBD2 may fit D (5 bases each). The CDR3 runs 13 residues. The V gene's germline CDR1 is SGHNT and CDR2 YYREEE (reference sequence). The germline V and J ends were trimmed by 7 bases and 0 bases, with 10 bases remaining between them. The CDR3, as DNA: TGTGCCAGCCGTTCGGGACACCAAGAGACCCAGTACTTC. This gives the protein CASRSGHQETQYF.

The J gene is TRBJ1-1, the V gene TRBV7-8, with 7 bases fitting TRBD1. This CDR3 has 14 amino acids. Germline V gives CDR1 SGHVS, CDR2 FQNEAQ. The ends lost 5 bases at V and 0 bases at J; junction bases unmatched: 3. The DNA for the CDR3 is TGTGCCAGCAGCCTTACAGGGGTGAACACTGAAGCTTTCTTT. Protein sequence: CASSLTGVNTEAFF.

J is TRBJ2-1 and V is TRBV28, with TRBD2 identical over 8 bases. Germline CDR1 and CDR2: MDHEN and SYDVKM. The CDR3 has 16 amino acids. The V and J ends lost 5 bases and 8 bases, in that order; junction bases with no gene match: 14. CDR3 bases: TGTGCCAGCAGTCGACGGGCTAGCCCCGGGGGGGATGAGCAGTTCTTC. It codes for CASSRRASPGGDEQFF.

The rearrangement links TRBV6-5 to TRBJ1-2; D remains ambiguous. The CDR3 runs 13 residues. V was pared by 2 bases and J by 6 bases, with 10 bases between. CDR1 is MNHEY and CDR2 is SVGAGI in the germline V gene. Written as DNA, the CDR3 is TGTGCCAGCAGTTACCCAGGAGGAAATGGCTACACCTTC. It yields the protein CASSYPGGNGYTF.

This chain links TRBV5-5 with TRBJ1-5; D is perhaps TRBD1 (6 bases). Trimming removed 4 bases at V and 2 bases at J, with 13 bases between. The CDR3 sequence is 15 residues long. The germline CDR1 and CDR2 sequences are SGHKS and YYEKEE (reference sequence). Here the CDR3 DNA reads TGTGCCAGCAGCCTAGGACAGAATGGCAATCAGCCCCAGCATTTT. Translated: CASSLGQNGNQPQHF.

The chain carries TRBV6-1 and TRBJ1-1, with D unclear. The V end lost 3 bases, the J end lost 0 bases, and 11 bases lay between the germline ends. Germline V gene sequence: CDR1 MNHNS, CDR2 SASEGT. The CDR3 consists of 15 residues. The CDR3 sequence: CASSDGPMMNTEAFF. In nucleotides, the CDR3 is TGTGCCAGCAGTGACGGACCCATGATGAACACTGAAGCTTTCTTT.

This clone turned up a few times. This chain links TRBV19 with TRBJ1-5; no clear D gene. This CDR3 has 15 residues. V was trimmed by 3 bases and J by 1 base, leaving 10 bases between them. Germline V gene sequence: CDR1 LNHDA, CDR2 SQIVND (reference sequence). For the CDR3, the DNA is TGTGCCAGTAGTATTGTAGGGTCGAGCAATCAGCCCCAGCATTTT. This encodes CASSIVGSSNQPQHF.

This rearrangement joins TRBV27 to TRBJ2-1; D is unresolved. The ends were cut back, 6 bases at V and 5 bases at J, with 5 bases in the middle. The germline gives CDR1 MNHEY, CDR2 SMNVEV (reference sequence). CDR3 length equals 11 residues. The CDR3 is CASSLNNEQFF. In DNA, the CDR3 is TGTGCCAGCAGCCTGAACAATGAGCAGTTCTTC.

The V call is TRBV19, the J call TRBJ1-2; the D is unclear. The V gene lost 3 bases and the J gene lost 2 bases, with 4 bases spanning the gap. This CDR3 has 12 amino acids. Looked up from germline, CDR1 is LNHDA and CDR2 is SQIVND (reference sequence). CDR3 amino acids: CASSISNYGYTF. CDR3 sequence (DNA): TGTGCCAGTAGTATCTCGAACTATGGCTACACCTTC.

V is TRBV5-1 and J is TRBJ1-2; perhaps TRBD1 as D (5 bases). CDR1 and CDR2 from the germline V gene are SGHRS and YFSETQ. V dropped 0 bases and J dropped 2 bases, with 8 bases sitting between them. The CDR3 sequence is 14 residues long. The CDR3 DNA reads as TGCGCCAGCAGCTTGGGGGGCCCCAACTATGGCTACACCTTC. This codes for CASSLGGPNYGYTF.

V is TRBV5-1 and J is TRBJ2-7; TRBD1 or TRBD2 may be the D gene (5 bases each). Looked up from germline, CDR1 is SGHRS and CDR2 is YFSETQ. This CDR3 is 13 amino acids long. Trimming left V 7 bases short and J 0 bases short, with 11 bases between. The CDR3 loop reads CASGAGLSYEQYF. The CDR3 region has the DNA TGCGCCAGCGGGGCGGGCCTCTCCTACGAGCAGTACTTC.

This sequence joins TRBV7-9 and TRBJ2-3, with unresolved D. The CDR3 has 12 amino acids. V was pared by 2 bases and J by 6 bases, with 6 bases between. Germline-derived CDR1 and CDR2 are SEHNR and FQNEAQ (reference sequence). The CDR3 bases are TGTGCCAGCAGCTTATTGCTCGATACGCAGTATTTT. Its translation: CASSLLLDTQYF.

J is TRBJ2-7 and V is TRBV10-3, with D tentatively TRBD1 (6 bases). The CDR3 contains 15 residues. Germline lookup yields CDR1 ENHRY and CDR2 SYGVKD. The V and J ends lost 0 bases and 7 bases respectively, with 16 bases between them. This CDR3 is CAISESSRGVSEQYF. In DNA, the CDR3 is TGTGCCATCAGTGAGTCGAGCAGGGGTGTCTCTGAGCAGTACTTC.

This chain connects TRBV6-1 to TRBJ1-1; no definite D call. The CDR3 runs to 13 residues. V lost 2 bases and J lost 0, with 4 bases in between. CDR1 is MNHNS, CDR2 SASEGT, per germline. CDR3 region: CASSEFVNTEAFF. CDR3 sequence (DNA): TGTGCCAGCAGTGAATTTGTGAACACTGAAGCTTTCTTT.

The gene calls are TRBV27 and TRBJ2-5; D is perhaps TRBD1 (5 bases). CDR1 and CDR2 (germline): MNHEY, SMNVEV (reference sequence). V was trimmed by 3 bases and J by 3 bases, leaving 11 bases between them. The CDR3 has 14 amino acids. The CDR3 is CASSLLGQEETQYF. For the CDR3, the DNA is TGTGCCAGCAGTTTGTTGGGGCAGGAAGAGACCCAGTACTTC.

The chain joins TRBV7-2 to TRBJ1-1, with no clear D. Trimming cost V 6 bases and J 6 bases, with 11 bases left between them. CDR1 SGHTA and CDR2 FQGNSA come from the germline V gene. The CDR3 extends over 12 amino acids. Here the CDR3 DNA reads TGTGCCAGCAGGGGCCCCGGGGCTGAAGCTTTCTTT. Translated: CASRGPGAEAFF.

The chain combines TRBV7-9 with TRBJ2-7, with 8 bases aligning to TRBD2. This CDR3 is 14 amino acids long. Germline V CDR1 and CDR2: SEHNR, FQNEAQ (reference sequence). V was pared by 5 bases and J by 4 bases, with 7 bases of the junction left unmatched. CDR3 sequence (DNA): TGTGCCAGCAGCCGGGGGGGCGCCGATTACGAGCAGTACTTC. Its translation is CASSRGGADYEQYF.

The genes are TRBV6-5 and TRBJ2-7; 10 bases match TRBD2. This CDR3 is 15 amino acids long. Germline trimming cut 4 bases from V and 3 bases from J; bases unmatched to any gene: 6. Germline loops: CDR1 MNHEY, CDR2 SVGAGI. CDR3 DNA: TGTGCCAGCAGTTCCCTAGCGGGGGACTACTACGAGCAGTACTTC. Residues: CASSSLAGDYYEQYF.

The V call is TRBV11-2, the J call TRBJ2-1, with D unclear. Germline V gives CDR1 SGHAT, CDR2 FQNNGV. The CDR3 runs 12 residues. The germline V and J ends were trimmed by 8 bases and 12 bases, with 17 bases remaining between them. The chain's CDR3 is CASAYSGVGQFF. CDR3 sequence (DNA): TGTGCCAGCGCCTACAGTGGAGTGGGGCAGTTCTTC.

This chain uses TRBV23-1 with TRBJ1-2; D uncertain. TRBV23-1 is classed as an ORF, of uncertain function. This CDR3 has 16 amino acids. Trimming pared 0 bases from V and 1 base from J, leaving 12 bases between. In DNA form, the CDR3 reads TGCGCCAGCAGTCAATCATACCAGGCCATTAACTATGGCTACACCTTC. This codes for CASSQSYQAINYGYTF.

This chain joins TRBV7-9 and TRBJ2-3; 7 bases match TRBD1. Germline V lookup: CDR1 SEHNR, CDR2 FQNEAQ (reference sequence). V lost 1 base to trimming and J lost 2 bases; unmatched junction nucleotides: 12. This CDR3 is built from 18 residues. The CDR3 protein is CASSLVRGGRENTDTQYF. DNA for the CDR3: TGTGCCAGCAGCTTAGTAAGAGGGGGCAGGGAGAACACAGATACGCAGTATTTT. Using reference TRBV7-9 and TRBJ2-3 for the parts outside the CDR3, the full variable domain is DTGVSQNPRHKITKRGQNVTFRCDPISEHNRLYWYRQTLGQGPEFLTYFQNEAQLEKSRLLSDRFSAERPKGSFSTLEIQRTEQGDSAMYLCASSLVRGGRENTDTQYFGPGTRLTVL.